Below, 25 T cell receptor beta chains from the same sample are listed, as sequenced in a study of cytomegalovirus exposure and HLA in healthy donors. The PCR used 60 Vbeta and 13 Jbeta primers. Sequencing used immunoSEQ multiplex PCR; TCRdb keeps in-frame clones, though not all of them. Of some 65,000 clones detected, approximately 60% appear once; the ten largest clones hold around 2.8%. Sequences were obtained from PBMCs. The receptors were sampled from a man under 40 in good health and CMV-seronegative.

This clone was recorded only once. This chain uses TRBV7-9 with TRBJ2-5, with 14 bases that match TRBD2. The CDR3 extends over 14 amino acids. Losses at the gene ends were 5 bases for V and 9 bases for J; bases not matched to a gene: 5. Germline CDR1 reads SEHNR; CDR2 reads FQNEAQ (reference sequence). This CDR3 is CASSVTSGGAPQYF. The CDR3 DNA is TGTGCCAGCAGCGTGACTAGCGGGGGGGCACCCCAGTACTTC.

The rearrangement joins TRBV19 to TRBJ2-7, with 10 bases matching TRBD1. Losses at the gene ends were 7 bases for V and 3 bases for J; bases not matched to a gene: 6. The germline V gene encodes CDR1 LNHDA and CDR2 SQIVND (reference sequence). CDR3 length: 14 residues. The CDR3: CASTAGTGDYEQYF. The CDR3 DNA follows: TGTGCCAGTACTGCCGGGACAGGGGACTACGAGCAGTACTTC.

The gene calls are TRBV5-6 and TRBJ2-4; 7 bases match TRBD1. The V and J ends lost 4 bases and 6 bases, in that order; junction bases with no gene match: 7. The CDR3 spans 14 residues. Germline loops: CDR1 SGHDT, CDR2 YYEEEE. The CDR3 DNA reads as TGTGCCAGCAGCCTGACAGGGTCTAGAAACATTCAGTACTTC. As protein: CASSLTGSRNIQYF.

This clone came up a few times. The CDR3 DNA reads as TGTGCCAGCAGCAGTGATCACTCTGGGGCCAACGTCCTGACTTTC. It specifies CASSSDHSGANVLTF. The genes are TRBV6-5 and TRBJ2-6; D not resolved. CDR1 MNHEY and CDR2 SVGAGI come from the germline V gene. The CDR3 spans 15 residues. Between the trimmed V and J ends, which lost 6 bases and 0 bases, there was a span of 9 bases.

This clone was observed a few times. The V and J genes are TRBV2 and TRBJ1-5; TRBD1 aligns across 7 bases. The CDR3 runs 15 residues. Germline values: CDR1 SNHLY, CDR2 FYNNEI. With V trimmed by 7 bases and J by 5 bases, 11 bases remained unmatched. The CDR3 loop reads CASTETGTAYQPQHF. The CDR3 nucleotides are TGTGCCAGCACCGAGACGGGGACAGCCTATCAGCCCCAGCATTTT.

This chain joins TRBV7-6 and TRBJ1-1, with D possibly TRBD1 on 6 matching bases. CDR1 is SGHVS and CDR2 is FNYEAQ in the germline V gene. Trimming removed 7 bases from V and 6 bases from J, with 15 bases in between. The CDR3 has 13 amino acids. The CDR3 spells CASTQRGSAEAFF. CDR3 nucleotide sequence: TGTGCCAGCACCCAGAGGGGGTCGGCTGAAGCTTTCTTT.

This chain uses TRBV6-6 with TRBJ2-2; the match to TRBD2 covers 7 bases. Trimming cost V 5 bases and J 2 bases; bases outside gene matches: 2. CDR3 length: 14 amino acids. Germline assignment: CDR1 MNHNY and CDR2 SVGAGI (reference sequence). The DNA for the CDR3 is TGTGCCAGCAGTAGCGGGGACAACACCGGGGAGCTGTTTTTT. Protein product: CASSSGDNTGELFF.

The CDR3 here is CASSQGEGPGGYTF. CDR3 sequence (DNA): TGTGCCAGCAGCCAAGGAGAGGGCCCGGGGGGCTACACCTTC. The chain links TRBV4-2 to TRBJ1-2; D unresolved. Germline CDR1 LGHNA, CDR2 YNFKEQ. The CDR3 extends over 14 amino acids. V lost 1 base to trimming and J lost 8 bases, with 14 bases between them.

The rearrangement uses TRBV18 and TRBJ2-4; 7 bases are a match to TRBD1. Germline CDR1 KGHSH, CDR2 LQKENI. The CDR3 covers 15 residues. Trimming removed 3 bases from V and 5 bases from J; junction bases left unmatched: 7. The CDR3 loop is CASSPLEGAQNIQYF. As DNA, the CDR3 is TGTGCCAGCTCACCCCTCGAGGGGGCCCAAAACATTCAGTACTTC.

CDR3 sequence (DNA): TGTGCGATCGGGGAGAACACTGAAGCTTTCTTT. This translates into CAIGENTEAFF. This chain uses TRBV15 with TRBJ1-1; D is ambiguous. Germline CDR1 LNHNV, CDR2 YYDKDF (reference sequence). There are 11 residues in the CDR3.

This clone was seen only a few times. The V call is TRBV6-4, the J call TRBJ2-3; 10 bases map to TRBD1. Losses at the gene ends were 6 bases for V and 1 base for J; bases not matched to a gene: 1. The CDR3 is 14 amino acids. From germline, CDR1 is MRHNA and CDR2 SNTAGT. The CDR3 DNA follows: TGTGCCAGCAGCGGGACAGGGGGCACAGATACGCAGTATTTT. It is translated as CASSGTGGTDTQYF.

This chain connects TRBV4-1 to TRBJ2-7; TRBD1 agrees at 11 bases. V lost 2 bases and J lost 5; bases outside the gene matches: 14. The CDR3 length is 18 residues. Per the germline V gene, CDR1 is MGHRA and CDR2 is YSYEKL. The CDR3 loop reads CASSQRMQGQGVRDEQYF. CDR3 coding DNA: TGCGCCAGCAGCCAAAGAATGCAGGGACAGGGGGTTAGAGACGAGCAGTACTTC.

There are a few counts of this clone. The rearrangement uses TRBV9 and TRBJ1-5; D not certain. V lost 4 bases and J lost 1, with 9 bases in between. CDR1 SGDLS and CDR2 YYNGEE come from the germline V gene. The CDR3 covers 14 residues. CDR3 sequence reads: CASSRASSNQPQHF. CDR3 bases: TGTGCCAGCAGCCGCGCGTCAAGCAATCAGCCCCAGCATTTT.

This clone showed up just a few times. This chain connects TRBV5-1 to TRBJ1-1; 8 bases fit TRBD1. The germline CDR1 and CDR2 sequences are SGHRS and YFSETQ. Unmatched junction bases numbered 8, after V lost 7 bases and J lost 3 bases. CDR3 length equals 14 residues. The CDR3 reads CASSIQGDYTEAFF. CDR3 sequence (DNA): TGCGCCAGCTCGATACAGGGGGATTACACTGAAGCTTTCTTT.

The genes are TRBV5-1 and TRBJ2-5; 8 bases agree with TRBD1. In germline, CDR1 is SGHRS, CDR2 YFSETQ. The length of the CDR3 is 14 residues. V lost 7 bases and J lost 3; bases outside the gene matches: 8. CDR3 nucleotides: TGCGCCAGCCGGAAGACAGGGGTAAAAGAGACCCAGTACTTC. Translation: CASRKTGVKETQYF.

This chain links TRBV6-5 with TRBJ1-2, with 8 positions matching TRBD1. Germline V lookup: CDR1 MNHEY, CDR2 SVGAGI. The V segment lost 2 bases and the J segment 6 bases; nucleotides outside the gene matches: 8. This CDR3 is 15 amino acids long. Here the CDR3 reads CASSYDRTGPDGYTF. CDR3 nucleotide sequence: TGTGCCAGCAGTTACGATCGGACAGGGCCGGATGGCTACACCTTC.

The rearrangement links TRBV11-3 to TRBJ2-3, with D perhaps matching TRBD1 (6 bases). The V end lost 5 bases, the J end lost 1 base, and 10 bases lay between the germline ends. This CDR3 has 14 residues. CDR1 SGHNT and CDR2 YENEEA come from the germline V gene. The CDR3 here is CASSPRQGTDTQYF. The CDR3 bases are TGTGCCAGCAGCCCTCGACAGGGCACAGATACGCAGTATTTT.

The chain combines TRBV7-6 with TRBJ1-1, with TRBD1 as a possible D gene (6 bases). V lost 6 bases and J 6 bases, leaving 17 bases between the germline ends. The V gene's germline CDR1 is SGHVS and CDR2 FNYEAQ. CDR3 size: 14 residues. CDR3 bases: TGTGCCAGCAGTCCCACAGGGCCCGTGGCTGAAGCTTTCTTT. Translated: CASSPTGPVAEAFF.

J is TRBJ1-5 and V is TRBV30; weak D call: TRBD1 (5 bases). CDR1 GTSNPN and CDR2 SVGIG come from the germline V gene (reference sequence). The CDR3 loop spans 15 amino acids. V was pared by 0 bases and J by 6 bases, with 15 bases between. CDR3 nucleotide sequence: TGTGCCTGGAGTGTACGTGGGACTCGGGGTCAGCCCCAGCATTTT. This gives the protein CAWSVRGTRGQPQHF. Full variable domain (outside the CDR3, taken from reference TRBV30 and TRBJ1-5): SQTIHQWPATLVQPVGSPLSLECTVEGTSNPNLYWYRQAAGRGLQLLFYSVGIGQISSEVPQNLSASRPQDRQFILSSKKLLLSDSGFYLCAWSVRGTRGQPQHFGDGTRLSIL.

This clone has a handful of counts. The chain uses TRBV13 and TRBJ2-5; 11 positions agree with TRBD2. In germline, CDR1 is PRHDT, CDR2 FYEKMQ (reference sequence). CDR3 length: 15 residues. Trimming cost V 4 bases and J 2 bases; bases outside gene matches: 3. The CDR3 is CASSSRTSGQETQYF. The DNA for the CDR3 is TGTGCCAGCAGCTCGAGGACTAGCGGGCAAGAGACCCAGTACTTC.

The chain is built from TRBV7-9 and TRBJ1-5, with D hard to call. The V end lost 2 bases, the J end lost 0 bases, and 8 bases lay between the germline ends. This CDR3 contains 15 residues. The germline V gene encodes CDR1 SEHNR and CDR2 FQNEAQ (reference sequence). The CDR3, as DNA: TGTGCCAGCAGCTTACGGGAACATAGCAATCAGCCCCAGCATTTT. Amino acid sequence: CASSLREHSNQPQHF.

The gene calls are TRBV6-1 and TRBJ1-6; D not resolved. This CDR3 is built from 15 residues. The V gene's germline CDR1 is MNHNS and CDR2 SASEGT. V was cut by 5 bases and J by 8 bases, with 16 bases left in between. CDR3 protein: CASSSGEGWDSPLHF. The CDR3 DNA is TGTGCCAGCAGTAGCGGTGAAGGGTGGGATTCACCCCTCCACTTT.

This clone was picked up a small number of times. This chain connects TRBV6-5 to TRBJ2-7; no reliable D call. Germline V gene lookup returns CDR1 MNHEY and CDR2 SVGAGI. V was trimmed by 0 bases and J by 5 bases, leaving 17 bases between them. The CDR3 is 16 residues long. In DNA form, the CDR3 reads TGTGCCAGCAGTTACTCGGCGGAGAAAAGTCTCCACGAGCAGTACTTC. This codes for CASSYSAEKSLHEQYF.

In regard to this clone: At one end the junction does not follow the germline gene, possibly because of a read error. As DNA, the CDR3 is TGCAGCGTGGAAGAGACAGGGTCGGGCGAGCAGTACTTC. Its protein product is CSVEETGSGEQYF. The chain carries TRBV29-1 and TRBJ2-7, with 7 bases matching TRBD1. In germline, CDR1 is SQVTM, CDR2 ANQGSEA. The CDR3 is 13 residues long.

The CDR3 DNA is TGTGCCAGCAGCTTAGGCCAAACTAGCTGGTACGAGCAGTACTTC. Encoded protein: CASSLGQTSWYEQYF. This chain connects TRBV13 to TRBJ2-7, with a weak D call TRBD2 (6 bases). The CDR3 has 15 residues. Germline V CDR1 and CDR2: PRHDT, FYEKMQ (reference sequence). V lost 0 bases and J lost 4, with 13 bases in between.